The sequence of this T cell receptor beta chain was determined in a study of naive and memory T cell subsets. Cells stained for CD3, CD4, CD8, CD45RA and CD27 were sorted into four subsets. Both TRBC1 and TRBC2 were covered by a beta constant-region primer of two equimolar oligonucleotides. TCRdb itself ran the UMI-ligation and nested PCR reads through MiXCR, one entry per CDR3 protein. Among tens of thousands of distinct CDR3 sequences listed, more than 10% were seen once. The CDR3 spans 13 residues. V was cut by 4 bases and J by 9 bases, with 13 bases left in between. Germline CDR1 reads SEHNR; CDR2 reads FQNEAQ (reference sequence).

This receptor was identified in a human donor in good health. The genes are TRBV7-9 and TRBJ2-1; TRBD2 is a possible D gene (6 bases). The sequenced material came from effector memory CD4+ T cells from blood. Subset indicated: effector memory, CD45RA- CD27-. In DNA form, the CDR3 reads TGTGCCAGCAGCTCGGGACTTTTGACTGAGCAGTTCTTC. Amino acid sequence: CASSSGLLTEQFF.